Following are 20 T cell receptor beta chains from one sample sequenced in a study of cytomegalovirus exposure and HLA in healthy donors. Repertoires were generated with immunoSEQ multiplex PCR, while TCRdb's copy carries only in-frame clones and drops some. The sample has about 160,000 clones; roughly 90% are singletons. The material sequenced was PBMCs. The receptors were gathered from a woman in her twenties or thirties in good health and CMV-seronegative.

This rearrangement joins TRBV15 to TRBJ2-3, with TRBD1 matching over 7 bases. V dropped 1 base and J dropped 5; count of bases not matched to a gene: 6. Germline V gene lookup returns CDR1 LNHNV and CDR2 YYDKDF (reference sequence). The CDR3 consists of 15 residues. The CDR3 DNA sequence: TGTGCCACCAGCAGAGGGCAGGGGGTGGGAGATACGCAGTATTTT. This codes for CATSRGQGVGDTQYF.

The CDR3 sequence is CASSLVDTEAFF. CDR3 in DNA: TGTGCCAGCAGTCTCGTTGACACTGAAGCTTTCTTT. J is TRBJ1-1 and V is TRBV5-6; D unresolved. Germline CDR1 is SGHDT and CDR2 is YYEEEE. The V and J ends lost 5 bases and 3 bases respectively, with 8 bases between them. The CDR3 is 12 amino acids.

The chain couples TRBV15 to TRBJ2-5; D may be TRBD1 (5 bases). This CDR3 comprises 13 residues. V was pared by 3 bases and J by 2 bases, with 7 bases between. CDR1 is LNHNV and CDR2 is YYDKDF in the germline V gene (reference sequence). CDR3: CATSRTVQETQYF. DNA for the CDR3: TGTGCCACCAGCAGGACAGTTCAAGAGACCCAGTACTTC.

V gene TRBV5-6 combines with J gene TRBJ2-7; D is perhaps TRBD2 (6 bases). In germline, CDR1 is SGHDT, CDR2 YYEEEE. V was pared by 0 bases and J by 2 bases, with 12 bases between. The CDR3 is 15 residues long. The CDR3 coding sequence is TGTGCCAGCAGCTTGGGGGGCTGGGGGGCCTACGAGCAGTACTTC. It codes for CASSLGGWGAYEQYF.

This chain uses TRBV4-3 with TRBJ2-7, with 10 nucleotides matching TRBD2. Unmatched junction bases numbered 19, after V lost 6 bases and J lost 2 bases. The germline CDR1 and CDR2 sequences are LGHNA and YSLEER. This CDR3 region has 19 residues. CDR3: CASSYKVASGGQTPYEQYF. The DNA for the CDR3 is TGCGCCAGCAGTTACAAGGTGGCTAGCGGGGGCCAGACACCCTACGAGCAGTACTTC.

This chain joins TRBV7-9 and TRBJ2-5; 8 nucleotides match TRBD2. This CDR3 contains 15 residues. V was pared by 4 bases and J by 3 bases, with 7 bases of the junction left unmatched. Germline V gene lookup returns CDR1 SEHNR and CDR2 FQNEAQ (reference sequence). CDR3 DNA sequence: TGTGCCAGCAGCTCGGAAGCGGGAGTAAAAGAGACCCAGTACTTC. Its protein product is CASSSEAGVKETQYF.

In its sample, this clone was seen a few times. V usage is TRBV7-2 and J usage is TRBJ2-2; D is perhaps TRBD2 (6 bases). Germline V gene sequence: CDR1 SGHTA, CDR2 FQGNSA. The CDR3 covers 17 residues. V lost 2 bases and J lost 6, with 19 bases in between. In DNA form, the CDR3 reads TGTGCCAGCAGCTTAAGGTCGGGGGTTCAAAGGTCCGGGGAGCTGTTTTTT. This gives the protein CASSLRSGVQRSGELFF.

V and J are TRBV14 and TRBJ2-7; D unclear. The CDR3 has 14 residues. CDR1 SGHDN and CDR2 FVKESK come from the germline V gene. Trimming took off 0 bases at V and 2 bases at J, with 8 bases between the two ends. The CDR3 loop reads CASSQDLGPYEQYF. The CDR3 coding sequence is TGTGCCAGCAGCCAAGACTTGGGTCCCTACGAGCAGTACTTC.

This clone was seen a handful of times. The chain employs TRBV6-7 and TRBJ1-2; 8 bases line up with TRBD1. TRBV6-7 qualifies as an ORF whose function is uncertain. J gave up 14 bases and V 2 bases, and 7 bases lay outside the gene matches. This CDR3 contains 12 residues. The CDR3 region is CASSYETGVYTF. The DNA for the CDR3 is TGTGCCAGCAGTTACGAGACAGGGGTTTATACCTTC.

The genes are TRBV13 and TRBJ2-2; 9 nucleotides match TRBD2. The trim removed 4 bases at V and 6 bases at J, leaving 6 bases unmatched. The CDR3 extends over 15 amino acids. Germline V gives CDR1 PRHDT, CDR2 FYEKMQ (reference sequence). This CDR3 reads CASSWGLASAGELFF. The CDR3 DNA reads TGTGCCAGCAGCTGGGGACTAGCAAGCGCCGGGGAGCTGTTTTTT.

The V and J genes are TRBV6-5 and TRBJ1-5; 7 bases line up with TRBD1. The trim removed 6 bases at V and 7 bases at J, leaving 9 bases unmatched. Germline loops: CDR1 MNHEY, CDR2 SVGAGI. The CDR3 has 14 residues. CDR3 protein: CASSRDSGAQPQHF. The DNA for the CDR3 is TGTGCCAGCAGCCGGGACAGTGGGGCCCAGCCCCAGCATTTT.

This clone came up a few times. The gene calls are TRBV29-1 and TRBJ1-3, with D possibly being TRBD1 (6 bases). Germline V gene lookup returns CDR1 SQVTM and CDR2 ANQGSEA. V was shortened by 3 bases and J by 8 bases, with 8 bases between the two germline ends. There are 11 residues in the CDR3. CDR3 sequence (DNA): TGCAGCGTTGACAGGGGTGACACCATATATTTT. This gives the protein CSVDRGDTIYF.

The chain uses TRBV29-1 and TRBJ2-7; 12 bases are shared with TRBD2. Unmatched junction bases numbered 4, after V lost 4 bases and J lost 0 bases. CDR3 length: 15 amino acids. CDR1 and CDR2 from the germline V gene are SQVTM and ANQGSEA. CDR3 region: CSVGLAGVSSYEQYF. CDR3 nucleotide sequence: TGCAGCGTTGGACTAGCGGGAGTTAGCTCCTACGAGCAGTACTTC.

This clone was seen a few times. This chain connects TRBV19 to TRBJ2-3; TRBD1 aligns across 9 bases. V dropped 8 bases and J dropped 4; count of bases not matched to a gene: 10. This CDR3 spans 15 amino acids. The germline gives CDR1 LNHDA, CDR2 SQIVND (reference sequence). CDR3 protein: CASSPQGAMADTQYF. In DNA form, the CDR3 reads TGTGCCAGTTCCCCACAGGGGGCGATGGCAGATACGCAGTATTTT.

This chain uses TRBV6-6 with TRBJ2-3; D uncertain. CDR1 is MNHNY, CDR2 SVGAGI, per germline (reference sequence). With 1 base removed from V and 2 bases from J, the gap between germline ends came to 10 bases. The CDR3 is made up of 15 amino acids. This chain's CDR3 is CASSYLNRNTDTQYF. The CDR3 nucleotides are TGTGCCAGCAGTTACTTGAACAGAAACACAGATACGCAGTATTTT.

The chain combines TRBV5-1 with TRBJ1-2; D remains ambiguous. Deletions cut 0 bases from V and 3 bases from J, with 6 bases between. This CDR3 contains 13 residues. Germline V gives CDR1 SGHRS, CDR2 YFSETQ. CDR3 protein: CASSLGPDYGYTF. The CDR3 DNA reads TGCGCCAGCAGCTTGGGTCCCGACTATGGCTACACCTTC.

The CDR3 nucleotides are TGTGCCAGCAGCCCCCGGGACAGGGACCCTGAAGCTTTCTTT. This sequence encodes CASSPRDRDPEAFF. V gene TRBV6-5 combines with J gene TRBJ1-1; 9 bases map to TRBD1. J gave up 6 bases and V 6 bases, and 8 bases lay outside the gene matches. The CDR3 is 14 residues long. Germline V gene data show CDR1 as MNHEY and CDR2 as SVGAGI.

The genes are TRBV5-6 and TRBJ2-3; unclear D gene. Trimming removed 1 base at V and 0 bases at J, with 12 bases between. In germline, CDR1 is SGHDT, CDR2 YYEEEE. The CDR3 extends over 16 amino acids. For the CDR3, the DNA is TGTGCCAGCAGCTTGCTCCGGAATCCTAGCACAGATACGCAGTATTTT. Translating gives CASSLLRNPSTDTQYF. The entire variable domain, with the rest obtained from reference TRBV5-6 and TRBJ2-3, is as follows: DAGVTQSPTHLIKTRGQQVTLRCSPKSGHDTVSWYQQALGQGPQFIFQYYEEEERQRGNFPDRFSGHQFPNYSSELNVNALLLGDSALYLCASSLLRNPSTDTQYFGPGTRLTVL.

V is TRBV7-2 and J is TRBJ2-7; 10 bases align to TRBD2. This CDR3 has 14 residues. CDR1 is SGHTA and CDR2 is FQGNSA in the germline V gene. J was trimmed by 6 bases and V by 4 bases; bases with no gene match: 6. The CDR3 here is CASSSPSGSFEQYF. The DNA for the CDR3 is TGTGCCAGCAGCTCGCCTAGCGGGAGCTTCGAGCAGTACTTC.

The rearrangement joins TRBV5-6 to TRBJ2-7; D gene unclear. V lost 6 bases, J lost 0 bases, and 16 bases lay in between. Germline loops: CDR1 SGHDT, CDR2 YYEEEE. The CDR3 consists of 15 residues. For the CDR3, the DNA is TGTGCCAGCATCAAATTCGGCGGATTCTCCTACGAGCAGTACTTC. Translating it yields CASIKFGGFSYEQYF.